Listed below are T cell receptor beta chains from one sample, sequenced in a study of cytomegalovirus exposure and HLA in healthy donors. Produced via immunoSEQ multiplex PCR; TCRdb's table is partial and in-frame only. The data contain 100,000 to 150,000 clones, roughly 80% of them singletons. The sequencing sample was made of PBMCs. The receptors shown here come from a boy aged 5-17 years in good health and CMV-seronegative. Each CDR3 is given with its conserved first and last residue. Clone size appears in some rows only: once, few, many, or a class for an expanded clone.

TRBV4-3	15	-	CASSQLPGTGGGYTF
TRBV27	17	once	CASSLRQGEGAKNIQYF
TRBV7-9	15	few	CASSPADRRNTEAFF
TRBV7-2	15	-	CASSPWTSDTDTQYF
TRBV6-1	13	-	CASKAGRNSEQYF
TRBV27	15	-	CASSEASGNSRTQYF
TRBV5-4	14	few	CASRQGGDRGTQYF
TRBV14	16	-	CASSPPWGGGDSPLHF
TRBV19	13	once	CASTVTGTTEAFF
TRBV30	13	-	CAWSGSNPYEQYF
TRBV2	14	-	CASSEGGVGEKLFF
TRBV15	14	-	CATSTEDLTDTQYF
TRBV19	15	-	CASSPFARGLNEQFF
TRBV11-2	14	-	CASSLATVGDEQFF
TRBV5-5	14	few	CASTRGGEGYEQYF
TRBV2	14	-	CASIDFGQGNEQYF
TRBV14	13	-	CASSPGLAGVQYF
TRBV18	15	-	CASSPDGQANQPQHF
TRBV30	13	-	CAWKPSFSYEQYF
TRBV5-4	14	-	CASSLLGGVGEQYF
TRBV11-2	16	-	CASSLAPASNTGELFF
TRBV30	14	-	CAWSVGGSYNEQFF
TRBV27	14	-	CASKLSYSGTEAFF
TRBV5-6	16	-	CASSLGWTAVQETQYF
TRBV5-1	14	-	CASSWREMAYEQYF
TRBV5-1	14	-	CASSLEGAGQPQHF
TRBV10-2	12	-	CASSESNNEQFF
TRBV10-1	17	-	CASRTLEVAGAPNEQFF
TRBV14	16	-	CASSQTTGATGNTIYF
TRBV7-9	13	-	CASSLGAGSEQYF
TRBV19	9	-	CAAGTEAFF